This T cell receptor (beta chain) was recorded in a study of T cells in Graves' hyperthyroidism and ophthalmopathy. Broader study findings: Blood samples included most of the expanded thyroid clonotypes exceeding 0.001.

The V gene's germline CDR1 is DFQATT and CDR2 SNEGSKA (reference sequence). V was trimmed by 0 bases and J by 0 bases, leaving 8 bases between them. The CDR3 loop spans 14 amino acids. Amplification yielded TCR beta CDR3 regions, with RNA transcripts as the source. The HTBI primer set drove a first-round RT-PCR of the TCR CDR3. TCRdb reprocessed the multiplex PCR reads with MiXCR, giving one entry per CDR3 protein. The table lists about 690,000 distinct CDR3 sequences, around 16% of them singletons. This clonotype has a handful of counts. The antigen remains unidentified. Patients were aged 18 to 65, had disease duration under 2 months, and had newly diagnosed hyperthyroidism.

Sequencing was done on a sample of blood. This TCR was sampled from a man aged 50 to 59 with Graves' hyperthyroidism. This chain uses TRBV20-1 with TRBJ1-2; D remains unclear. CDR3 amino acids: CSARDLDTNYGYTF. The CDR3 DNA reads TGCAGTGCTAGAGATCTCGATACTAACTATGGCTACACCTTC.